This TCR beta chain derives from a study of shared clonotypes between healthy human individuals. This CDR3 region has 17 residues. The V gene lost 0 bases and the J gene lost 4 bases, with 18 bases spanning the gap. Germline V gives CDR1 SGHAT, CDR2 FQNNGV. TCRdb's table, derived via immunoSEQ multiplex PCR, lists solely in-frame clones and lacks some. The sample includes some 1 million clones, roughly 75% seen only once; the top ten take approximately 1.5%. V gene TRBV11-2 combines with J gene TRBJ1-1, with no clear D. The source of this sequence is a man between 18 and 29 years old in good health. Sequencing used memory CD4+ T cells sorted from blood. As to subset: CD45RA-negative fraction. The chain's CDR3 is CASSLDRWETLSTEAFF. DNA for the CDR3: TGTGCCAGCAGCTTAGATCGTTGGGAGACCTTGAGCACTGAAGCTTTCTTT.